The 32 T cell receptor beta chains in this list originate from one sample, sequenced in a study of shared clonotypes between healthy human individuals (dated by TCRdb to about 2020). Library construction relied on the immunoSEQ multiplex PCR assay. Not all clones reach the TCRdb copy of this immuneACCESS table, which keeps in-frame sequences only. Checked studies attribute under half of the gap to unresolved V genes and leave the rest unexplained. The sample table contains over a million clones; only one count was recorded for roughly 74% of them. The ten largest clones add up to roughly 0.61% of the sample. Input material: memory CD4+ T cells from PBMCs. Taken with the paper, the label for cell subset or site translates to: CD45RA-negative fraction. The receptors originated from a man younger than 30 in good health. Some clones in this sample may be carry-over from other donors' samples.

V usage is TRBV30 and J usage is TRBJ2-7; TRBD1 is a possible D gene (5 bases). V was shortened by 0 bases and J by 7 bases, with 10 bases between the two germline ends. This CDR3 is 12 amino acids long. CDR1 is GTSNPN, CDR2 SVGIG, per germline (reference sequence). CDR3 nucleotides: TGTGCCTGGAGTGTAGGGGCGGCAGAGCAGTACTTC. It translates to CAWSVGAAEQYF. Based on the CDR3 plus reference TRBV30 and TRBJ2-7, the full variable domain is SQTIHQWPATLVQPVGSPLSLECTVEGTSNPNLYWYRQAAGRGLQLLFYSVGIGQISSEVPQNLSASRPQDRQFILSSKKLLLSDSGFYLCAWSVGAAEQYFGPGTRLTVT.

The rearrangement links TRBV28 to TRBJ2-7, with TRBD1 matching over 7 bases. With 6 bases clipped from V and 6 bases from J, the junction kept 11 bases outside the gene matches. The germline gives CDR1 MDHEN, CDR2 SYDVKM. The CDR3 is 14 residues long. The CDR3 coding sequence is TGTGCCAGCAGCTACGACAGGGTGTCTCGCGAGCAGTACTTC. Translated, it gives CASSYDRVSREQYF.

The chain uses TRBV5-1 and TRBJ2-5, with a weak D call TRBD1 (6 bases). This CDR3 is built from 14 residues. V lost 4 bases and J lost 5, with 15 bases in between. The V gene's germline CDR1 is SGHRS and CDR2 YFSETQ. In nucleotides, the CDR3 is TGCGCCAGCAGCCCTGGACAGAATCGTGAGACCCAGTACTTC. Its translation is CASSPGQNRETQYF.

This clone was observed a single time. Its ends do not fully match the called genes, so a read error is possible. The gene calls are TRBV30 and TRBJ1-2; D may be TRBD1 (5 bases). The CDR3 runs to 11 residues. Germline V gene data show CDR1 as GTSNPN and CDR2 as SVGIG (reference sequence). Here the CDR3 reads CAWSDRDQSLF. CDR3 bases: TGTGCCTGGAGTGACCGGGACCAGTCCCTCTTC.

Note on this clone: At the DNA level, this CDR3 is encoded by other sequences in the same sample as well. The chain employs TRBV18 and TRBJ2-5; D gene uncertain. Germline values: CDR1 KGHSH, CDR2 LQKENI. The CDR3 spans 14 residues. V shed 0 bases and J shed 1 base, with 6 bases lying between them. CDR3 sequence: CASSPPGTQETQYF. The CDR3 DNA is TGTGCCAGCTCACCACCGGGAACCCAAGAGACCCAGTACTTC. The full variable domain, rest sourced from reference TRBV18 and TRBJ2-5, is NAGVMQNPRHLVRRRGQEARLRCSPMKGHSHVYWYRQLPEEGLKFMVYLQKENIIDESGMPKERFSAEFPKEGPSILRIQQVVRGDSAAYFCASSPPGTQETQYFGPGTRLLVL.

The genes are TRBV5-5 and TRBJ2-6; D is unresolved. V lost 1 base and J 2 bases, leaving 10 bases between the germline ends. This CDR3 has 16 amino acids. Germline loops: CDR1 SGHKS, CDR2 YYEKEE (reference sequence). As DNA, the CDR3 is TGTGCCAGCAGCTTGTACGGTTCCACTGGGGCCAACGTCCTGACTTTC. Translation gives CASSLYGSTGANVLTF.

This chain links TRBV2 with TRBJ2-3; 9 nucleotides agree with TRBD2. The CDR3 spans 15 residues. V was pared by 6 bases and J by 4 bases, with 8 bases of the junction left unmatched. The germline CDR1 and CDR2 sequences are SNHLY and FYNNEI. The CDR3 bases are TGTGCCAGCAGGGGGAATAGCGGGGGCGCAGATACGCAGTATTTT. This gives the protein CASRGNSGGADTQYF.

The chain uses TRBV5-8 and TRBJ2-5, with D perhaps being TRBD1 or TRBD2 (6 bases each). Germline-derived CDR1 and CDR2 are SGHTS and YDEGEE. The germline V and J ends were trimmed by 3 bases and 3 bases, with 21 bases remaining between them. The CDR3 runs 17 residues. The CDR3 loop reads CASSWGTLPSGEETQYF. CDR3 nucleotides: TGTGCCAGCAGCTGGGGGACACTACCTTCGGGGGAAGAGACCCAGTACTTC.

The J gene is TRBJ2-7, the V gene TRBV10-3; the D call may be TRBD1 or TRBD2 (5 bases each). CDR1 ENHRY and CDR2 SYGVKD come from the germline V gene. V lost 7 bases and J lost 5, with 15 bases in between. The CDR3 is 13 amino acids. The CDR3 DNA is TGTGCCATCACGGGGCGCTGGGACCACGAGCAGTACTTC. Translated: CAITGRWDHEQYF.

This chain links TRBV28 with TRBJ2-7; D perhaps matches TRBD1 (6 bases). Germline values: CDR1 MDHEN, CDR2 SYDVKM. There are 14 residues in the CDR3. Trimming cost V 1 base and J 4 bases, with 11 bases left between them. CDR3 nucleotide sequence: TGTGCCAGCAGTTTATCGGGACAAAGGTACGAGCAGTACTTC. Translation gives CASSLSGQRYEQYF.

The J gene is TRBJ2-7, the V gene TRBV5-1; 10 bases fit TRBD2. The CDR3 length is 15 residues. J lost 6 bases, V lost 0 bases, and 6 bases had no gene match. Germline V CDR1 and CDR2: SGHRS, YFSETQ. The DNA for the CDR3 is TGCGCCAGCAGCTTGGCGAGCGGGAGGGGTCGCGAGCAGTACTTC. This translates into CASSLASGRGREQYF.

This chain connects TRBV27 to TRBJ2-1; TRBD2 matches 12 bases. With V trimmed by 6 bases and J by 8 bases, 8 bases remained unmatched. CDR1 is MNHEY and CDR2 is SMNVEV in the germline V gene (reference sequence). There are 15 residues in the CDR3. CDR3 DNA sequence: TGTGCCAGCAGGACCCCTAGCGGGAGGGCCGATGAGCAGTTCTTC. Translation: CASRTPSGRADEQFF.

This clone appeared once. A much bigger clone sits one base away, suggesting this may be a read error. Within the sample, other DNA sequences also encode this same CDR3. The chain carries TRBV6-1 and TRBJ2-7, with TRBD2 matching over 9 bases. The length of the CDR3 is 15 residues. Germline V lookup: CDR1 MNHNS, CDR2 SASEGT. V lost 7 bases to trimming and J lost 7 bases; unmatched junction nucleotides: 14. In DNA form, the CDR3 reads TGTGCCAGCATGGGGTGGAGCGGGAGGAGGGATGAGCAGTACTTC. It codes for CASMGWSGRRDEQYF.

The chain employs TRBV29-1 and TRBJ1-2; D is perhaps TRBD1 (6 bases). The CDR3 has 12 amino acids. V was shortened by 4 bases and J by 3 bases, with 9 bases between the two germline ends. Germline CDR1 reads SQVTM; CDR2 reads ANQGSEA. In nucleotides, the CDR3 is TGCAGCGTTGTCGCAGGGGACTATGGCTACACCTTC. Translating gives CSVVAGDYGYTF.

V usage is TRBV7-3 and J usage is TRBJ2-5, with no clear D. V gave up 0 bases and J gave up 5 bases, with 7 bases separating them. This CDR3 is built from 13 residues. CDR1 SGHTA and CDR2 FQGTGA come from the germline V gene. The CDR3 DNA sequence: TGTGCCAGCAGCTTAACGGCAAGGGAGACCCAGTACTTC. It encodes CASSLTARETQYF.

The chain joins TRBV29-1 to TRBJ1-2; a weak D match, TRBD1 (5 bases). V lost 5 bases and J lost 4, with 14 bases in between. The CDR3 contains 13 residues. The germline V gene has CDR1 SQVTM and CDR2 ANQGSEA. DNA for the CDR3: TGCAGCGTTTTGGTATCCGGGGGCTATGGCTACACCTTC. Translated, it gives CSVLVSGGYGYTF.

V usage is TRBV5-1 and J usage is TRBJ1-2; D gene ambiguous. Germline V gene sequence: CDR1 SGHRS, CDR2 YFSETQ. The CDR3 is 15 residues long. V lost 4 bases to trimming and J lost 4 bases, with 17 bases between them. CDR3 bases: TGCGCCAGCAGCCAGACCTTGGACCGCTCCTATGGCTACACCTTC. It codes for CASSQTLDRSYGYTF.

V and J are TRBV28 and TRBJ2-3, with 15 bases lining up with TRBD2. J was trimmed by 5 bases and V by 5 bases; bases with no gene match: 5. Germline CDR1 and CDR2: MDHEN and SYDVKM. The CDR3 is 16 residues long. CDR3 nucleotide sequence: TGTGCCAGCAGTCTCGGACTAGCGGGAGGGCAAGATACGCAGTATTTT. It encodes CASSLGLAGGQDTQYF.

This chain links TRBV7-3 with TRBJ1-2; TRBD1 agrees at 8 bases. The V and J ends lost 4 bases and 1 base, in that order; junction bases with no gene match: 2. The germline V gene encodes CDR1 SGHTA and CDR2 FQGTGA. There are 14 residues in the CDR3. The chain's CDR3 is CASSSDRDNYGYTF. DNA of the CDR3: TGTGCCAGCAGCTCGGACAGGGATAACTATGGCTACACCTTC.

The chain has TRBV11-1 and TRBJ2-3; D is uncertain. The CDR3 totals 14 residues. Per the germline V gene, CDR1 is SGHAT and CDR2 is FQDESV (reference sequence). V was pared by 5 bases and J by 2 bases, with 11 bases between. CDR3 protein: CASSRRWATDTQYF. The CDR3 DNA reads TGTGCCAGCAGCCGTAGGTGGGCCACAGATACGCAGTATTTT.

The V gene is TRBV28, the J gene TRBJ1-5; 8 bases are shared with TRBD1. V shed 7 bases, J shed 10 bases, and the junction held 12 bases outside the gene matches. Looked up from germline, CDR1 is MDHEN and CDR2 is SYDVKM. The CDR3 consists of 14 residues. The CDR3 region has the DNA TGTGCCAGCAAAAGGGGAACAGGGGGTCAACCCCAGCATTTT. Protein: CASKRGTGGQPQHF.

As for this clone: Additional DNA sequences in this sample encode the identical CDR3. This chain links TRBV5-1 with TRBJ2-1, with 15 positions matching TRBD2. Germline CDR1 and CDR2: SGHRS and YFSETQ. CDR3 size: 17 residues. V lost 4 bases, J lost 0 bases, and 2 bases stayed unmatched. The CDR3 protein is CASSRGLAGGSYNEQFF. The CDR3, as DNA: TGCGCCAGCAGCAGGGGACTAGCGGGAGGCTCCTACAATGAGCAGTTCTTC. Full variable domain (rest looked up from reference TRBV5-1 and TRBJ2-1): KAGVTQTPRYLIKTRGQQVTLSCSPISGHRSVSWYQQTPGQGLQFLFEYFSETQRNKGNFPGRFSGRQFSNSRSEMNVSTLELGDSALYLCASSRGLAGGSYNEQFFGPGTRLTVL.

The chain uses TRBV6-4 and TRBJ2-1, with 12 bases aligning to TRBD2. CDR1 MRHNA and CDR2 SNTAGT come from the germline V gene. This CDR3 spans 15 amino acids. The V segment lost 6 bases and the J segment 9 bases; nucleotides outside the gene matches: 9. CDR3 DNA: TGTGCCAGCAGGCGGACTAGCGGGAACCCTGGTGAGCAGTTCTTC. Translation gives CASRRTSGNPGEQFF.

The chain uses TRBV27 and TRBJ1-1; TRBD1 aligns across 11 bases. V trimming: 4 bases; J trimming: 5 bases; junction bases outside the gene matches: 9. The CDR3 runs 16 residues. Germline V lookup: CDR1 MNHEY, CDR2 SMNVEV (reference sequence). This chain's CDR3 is CASSSRTGGARTEAFF. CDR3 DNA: TGTGCCAGCAGTTCACGGACAGGGGGCGCGAGAACTGAAGCTTTCTTT.

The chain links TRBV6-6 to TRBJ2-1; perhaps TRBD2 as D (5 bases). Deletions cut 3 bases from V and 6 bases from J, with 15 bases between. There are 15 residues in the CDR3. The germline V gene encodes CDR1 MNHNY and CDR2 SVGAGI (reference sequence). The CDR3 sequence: CASSYPSRGINEQFF. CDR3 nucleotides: TGTGCCAGCAGTTATCCCAGCCGAGGGATCAATGAGCAGTTCTTC.

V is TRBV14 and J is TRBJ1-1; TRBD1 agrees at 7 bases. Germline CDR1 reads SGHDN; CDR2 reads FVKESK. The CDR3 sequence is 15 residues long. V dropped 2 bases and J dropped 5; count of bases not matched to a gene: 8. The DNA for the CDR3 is TGTGCCAGCAGCCAATCCGAACAGGGGAAGACTGAAGCTTTCTTT. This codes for CASSQSEQGKTEAFF.

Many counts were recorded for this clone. For the CDR3, the DNA is TGTGCCATCAGTTCAGGGGGCGTGTTTGGCTACACCTTC. It yields the protein CAISSGGVFGYTF. The gene calls are TRBV10-3 and TRBJ1-2, with 8 bases identical to TRBD1. Germline CDR1 reads ENHRY; CDR2 reads SYGVKD. Losses at the gene ends were 5 bases for V and 7 bases for J; bases not matched to a gene: 6. CDR3 length: 13 residues.

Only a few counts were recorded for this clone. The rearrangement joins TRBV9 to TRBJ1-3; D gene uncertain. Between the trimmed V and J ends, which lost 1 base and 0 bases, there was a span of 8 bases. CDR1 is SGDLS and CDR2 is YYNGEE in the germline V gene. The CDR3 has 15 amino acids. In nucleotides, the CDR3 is TGTGCCAGCAGCGTAAGCAGCAGCTCTGGAAACACCATATATTTT. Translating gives CASSVSSSSGNTIYF.

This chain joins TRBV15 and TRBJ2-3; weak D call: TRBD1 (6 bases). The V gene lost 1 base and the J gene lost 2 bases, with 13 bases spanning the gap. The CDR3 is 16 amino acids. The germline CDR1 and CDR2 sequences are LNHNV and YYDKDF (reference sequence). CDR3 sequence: CATSRGLGAYTDTQYF. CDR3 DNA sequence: TGTGCCACCAGCAGAGGATTGGGGGCTTACACAGATACGCAGTATTTT.

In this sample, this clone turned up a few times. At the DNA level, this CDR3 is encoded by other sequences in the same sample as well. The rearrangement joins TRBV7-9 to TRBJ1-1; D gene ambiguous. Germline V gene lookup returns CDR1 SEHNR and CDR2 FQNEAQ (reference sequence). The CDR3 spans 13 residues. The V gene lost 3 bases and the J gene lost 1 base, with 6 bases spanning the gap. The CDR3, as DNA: TGTGCCAGCAGCTTGTCGGAGAACACTGAAGCTTTCTTT. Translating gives CASSLSENTEAFF.

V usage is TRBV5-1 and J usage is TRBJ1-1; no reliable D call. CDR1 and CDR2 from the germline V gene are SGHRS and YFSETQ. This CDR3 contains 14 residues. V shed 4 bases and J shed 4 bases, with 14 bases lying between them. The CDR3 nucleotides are TGCGCCAGCAGCCCCCGGGCCCGGAGCACTGAAGCTTTCTTT. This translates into CASSPRARSTEAFF.

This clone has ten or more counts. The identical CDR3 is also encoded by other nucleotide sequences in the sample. Written as DNA, the CDR3 is TGTGCCAGCAGCGTACTAGCGGGAGGTGCAGATACGCAGTATTTT. It encodes CASSVLAGGADTQYF. The chain has TRBV9 and TRBJ2-3; TRBD2 matches at 11 bases. V shed 1 base, J shed 4 bases, and the junction held 2 bases outside the gene matches. Germline CDR1 SGDLS, CDR2 YYNGEE. The CDR3 covers 15 residues.